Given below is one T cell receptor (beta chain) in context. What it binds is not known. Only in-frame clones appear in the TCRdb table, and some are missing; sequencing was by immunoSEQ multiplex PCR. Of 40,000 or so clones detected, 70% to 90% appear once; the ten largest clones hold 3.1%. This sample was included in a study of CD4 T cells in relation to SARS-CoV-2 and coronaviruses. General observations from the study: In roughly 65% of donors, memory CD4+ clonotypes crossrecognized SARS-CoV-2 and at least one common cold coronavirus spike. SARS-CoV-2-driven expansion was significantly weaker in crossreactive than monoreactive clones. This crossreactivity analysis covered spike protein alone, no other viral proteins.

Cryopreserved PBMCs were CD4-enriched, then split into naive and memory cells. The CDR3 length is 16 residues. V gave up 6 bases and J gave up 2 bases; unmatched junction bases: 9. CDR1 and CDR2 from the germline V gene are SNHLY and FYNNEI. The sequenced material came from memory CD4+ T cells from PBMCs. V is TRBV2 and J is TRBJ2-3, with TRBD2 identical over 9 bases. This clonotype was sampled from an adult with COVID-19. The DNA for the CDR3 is TGTGCCAGCAGGCGGACTAGCGCAACTTCCACAGATACGCAGTATTTT. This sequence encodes CASRRTSATSTDTQYF.